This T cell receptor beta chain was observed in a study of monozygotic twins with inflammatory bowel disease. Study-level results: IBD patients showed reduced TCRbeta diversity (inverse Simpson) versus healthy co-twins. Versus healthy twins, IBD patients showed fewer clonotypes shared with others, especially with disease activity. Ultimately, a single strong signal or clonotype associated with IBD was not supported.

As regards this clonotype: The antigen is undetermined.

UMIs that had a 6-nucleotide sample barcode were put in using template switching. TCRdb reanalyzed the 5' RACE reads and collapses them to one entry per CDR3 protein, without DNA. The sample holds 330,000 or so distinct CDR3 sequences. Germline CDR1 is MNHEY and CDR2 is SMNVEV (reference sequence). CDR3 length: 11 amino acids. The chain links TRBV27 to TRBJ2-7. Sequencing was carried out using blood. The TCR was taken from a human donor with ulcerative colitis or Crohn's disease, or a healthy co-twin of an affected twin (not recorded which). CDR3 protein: CASSWSGEQYF.